Listed below are T cell receptor beta chains from one sample, sequenced in a study of T cells in Graves' hyperthyroidism and ophthalmopathy. TCRdb re-derived calls from the multiplex PCR reads in MiXCR, one entry per CDR3 protein. The repertoire holds hundreds of thousands of distinct CDR3 sequences, with approximately 15% as singletons. Sequenced input: blood. These receptors came from a woman between 35 and 50 years old with Graves' ophthalmopathy. Each CDR3 is given with its conserved first and last residue. The order of the fields is CDR3 length, D gene, J gene, V gene, clone size, CDR3 protein, CDR3 DNA. D genes are given only for firm matches. Only some rows state a clone size, as once, few, many or a class for expanded clones.

CDR3 length: 14; D gene: -; J gene: TRBJ2-3; V gene: TRBV5-6; clone size: few; CDR3 protein: CASSTRKGADTQYF; CDR3 DNA: TGTGCCAGCAGCACACGAAAGGGGGCAGATACGCAGTATTTT
CDR3 length: 16; D gene: -; J gene: TRBJ2-7; V gene: TRBV28; clone size: many; CDR3 protein: CASSLPAGVSSHEQYF; CDR3 DNA: TGTGCCAGCAGTTTACCCGCCGGGGTTTCCAGCCACGAGCAGTACTTC
CDR3 length: 14; D gene: -; J gene: TRBJ2-1; V gene: TRBV20-1; clone size: few; CDR3 protein: CSARVKRVRNEQFF; CDR3 DNA: TGCAGTGCTAGAGTTAAGCGAGTAAGGAATGAGCAGTTCTTC
CDR3 length: 17; D gene: TRBD2; J gene: TRBJ2-1; V gene: TRBV27; clone size: many; CDR3 protein: CASSLNILRGTYNEQFF; CDR3 DNA: TGTGCCAGCAGTTTAAACATCCTGCGGGGGACCTACAATGAGCAGTTCTTC
CDR3 length: 16; D gene: -; J gene: TRBJ1-1; V gene: TRBV18; clone size: -; CDR3 protein: CASSPGFGSGSTEAFF; CDR3 DNA: TGTGCCAGCTCACCCGGTTTTGGGTCCGGAAGCACTGAAGCTTTCTTT
CDR3 length: 14; D gene: -; J gene: TRBJ2-1; V gene: TRBV10-1; clone size: -; CDR3 protein: CASSVGRSYNEQFF; CDR3 DNA: TGCGCCAGCAGTGTAGGCCGCTCCTACAATGAGCAGTTCTTC
CDR3 length: 13; D gene: -; J gene: TRBJ1-1; V gene: TRBV20-1; clone size: -; CDR3 protein: CSACPSGGSEAFF; CDR3 DNA: TGCAGTGCTTGCCCCTCGGGGGGAAGTGAAGCTTTCTTT
CDR3 length: 15; D gene: -; J gene: TRBJ2-1; V gene: TRBV12-3/TRBV12-4; clone size: -; CDR3 protein: CASSPSFSWQGLRFF; CDR3 DNA: TGTGCCAGCAGCCCCTCCTTCAGCTGGCAAGGTTTGCGGTTCTTC
CDR3 length: 13; D gene: TRBD2; J gene: TRBJ2-7; V gene: TRBV7-9; clone size: many; CDR3 protein: CATGSSGAYEQYF; CDR3 DNA: TGTGCCACCGGGTCTAGCGGGGCCTACGAGCAGTACTTC
CDR3 length: 15; D gene: TRBD2; J gene: TRBJ2-1; V gene: TRBV10-2; clone size: few; CDR3 protein: CASLNRLAGVPEQFF; CDR3 DNA: TGCGCCAGCCTGAATAGGCTAGCGGGAGTTCCTGAGCAGTTCTTC
CDR3 length: 14; D gene: -; J gene: TRBJ1-5; V gene: TRBV6-2/TRBV6-3; clone size: once; CDR3 protein: CASQGDFSNQPQHF; CDR3 DNA: TGTGCCAGCCAAGGAGACTTTAGCAATCAGCCCCAGCATTTT
CDR3 length: 16; D gene: -; J gene: TRBJ1-6; V gene: TRBV6-5; clone size: few; CDR3 protein: CASSYSWRVKDSPLHF; CDR3 DNA: TGTGCCAGCAGTTACTCGTGGAGAGTAAAGGATTCACCCCTCCACTTT
CDR3 length: 15; D gene: TRBD1; J gene: TRBJ1-3; V gene: TRBV5-1; clone size: -; CDR3 protein: CASSRTGDSGNTTYF; CDR3 DNA: TGCGCCAGCAGCCGGACAGGGGATTCTGGAAACACCACATATTTT
CDR3 length: 14; D gene: -; J gene: TRBJ1-5; V gene: TRBV27; clone size: -; CDR3 protein: CASSLHREGQPQHF; CDR3 DNA: TGTGCCAGCAGTCTCCACAGGGAAGGACAGCCCCAGCATTTT
CDR3 length: 17; D gene: -; J gene: TRBJ2-4; V gene: TRBV5-1; clone size: few; CDR3 protein: CASSLWRILLAKNIQYF; CDR3 DNA: TGCGCCAGCAGCTTGTGGCGGATACTACTAGCCAAAAACATTCAGTACTTC
CDR3 length: 14; D gene: -; J gene: TRBJ1-1; V gene: TRBV25-1; clone size: -; CDR3 protein: CASRPGGRNTEAFF; CDR3 DNA: TGTGCCAGCAGGCCGGGAGGGAGGAACACTGAAGCTTTCTTT
CDR3 length: 13; D gene: -; J gene: TRBJ1-5; V gene: TRBV20-1; clone size: few; CDR3 protein: CSASPLGGQPQHF; CDR3 DNA: TGCAGTGCTAGCCCGCTAGGGGGGCAGCCCCAGCATTTT
CDR3 length: 13; D gene: -; J gene: TRBJ1-1; V gene: TRBV12-3/TRBV12-4; clone size: many; CDR3 protein: CASTPDRYTEAFF; CDR3 DNA: TGTGCCAGCACCCCCGACCGGTACACTGAAGCTTTCTTT
CDR3 length: 16; D gene: -; J gene: TRBJ2-3; V gene: TRBV9; clone size: few; CDR3 protein: CASSVGNGLGTDTQYF; CDR3 DNA: TGTGCCAGCAGCGTAGGTAACGGGTTGGGGACAGATACGCAGTATTTT
CDR3 length: 14; D gene: TRBD1; J gene: TRBJ1-2; V gene: TRBV2; clone size: many; CDR3 protein: CASTRTGANYGYTF; CDR3 DNA: TGTGCCAGCACTCGGACAGGGGCTAACTATGGCTACACCTTC
CDR3 length: 15; D gene: -; J gene: TRBJ1-1; V gene: TRBV10-3; clone size: many; CDR3 protein: CAISGGGNPNTEAFF; CDR3 DNA: TGTGCCATCAGTGGTGGGGGCAACCCGAACACTGAAGCTTTCTTT
CDR3 length: 14; D gene: -; J gene: TRBJ1-5; V gene: TRBV4-2; clone size: -; CDR3 protein: CASSRGGDNQPQHF; CDR3 DNA: TGTGCCAGCAGCCGGGGAGGGGACAATCAGCCCCAGCATTTT
CDR3 length: 12; D gene: -; J gene: TRBJ1-1; V gene: TRBV6-1; clone size: -; CDR3 protein: CASSERSTEAFF; CDR3 DNA: TGTGCCAGCAGTGAACGTAGCACTGAAGCTTTCTTT
CDR3 length: 14; D gene: TRBD1; J gene: TRBJ2-7; V gene: TRBV18; clone size: -; CDR3 protein: CASWTGTGPYEQYF; CDR3 DNA: TGTGCCAGCTGGACCGGGACAGGCCCCTACGAGCAGTACTTC
CDR3 length: 15; D gene: TRBD2; J gene: TRBJ2-5; V gene: TRBV6-1; clone size: -; CDR3 protein: CASSVIPGGAETQYF; CDR3 DNA: TGTGCCAGCAGTGTCATCCCGGGGGGTGCAGAGACCCAGTACTTC
CDR3 length: 14; D gene: TRBD1; J gene: TRBJ2-3; V gene: TRBV27; clone size: many; CDR3 protein: CASIRTGSTDTQYF; CDR3 DNA: TGTGCCAGCATCCGGACAGGGAGCACAGATACGCAGTATTTT
CDR3 length: 14; D gene: TRBD2; J gene: TRBJ2-2; V gene: TRBV6-1; clone size: many; CDR3 protein: CASSWTSTTGELFF; CDR3 DNA: TGTGCCAGCAGTTGGACTAGCACCACCGGGGAGCTGTTTTTT
CDR3 length: 15; D gene: TRBD1; J gene: TRBJ2-1; V gene: TRBV27; clone size: few; CDR3 protein: CASSLSRDSVNEQFF; CDR3 DNA: TGTGCCAGCAGTTTATCGAGGGACAGCGTCAATGAGCAGTTCTTC
CDR3 length: 12; D gene: -; J gene: TRBJ1-1; V gene: TRBV29-1; clone size: few; CDR3 protein: CSVEEGSTEAFF; CDR3 DNA: TGCAGCGTTGAAGAGGGGAGCACTGAAGCTTTCTTT
CDR3 length: 15; D gene: -; J gene: TRBJ2-3; V gene: TRBV2; clone size: many; CDR3 protein: CASRSSHPNTDTQYF; CDR3 DNA: TGTGCCAGCAGGTCCAGCCACCCCAACACAGATACGCAGTATTTT
CDR3 length: 15; D gene: TRBD2; J gene: TRBJ2-1; V gene: TRBV28; clone size: few; CDR3 protein: CASSFGAGVYNEQFF; CDR3 DNA: TGTGCCAGCAGTTTTGGGGCGGGGGTCTACAATGAGCAGTTCTTC
CDR3 length: 17; D gene: -; J gene: TRBJ2-1; V gene: TRBV15; clone size: few; CDR3 protein: CATSRDWGGSNYNEQFF; CDR3 DNA: TGTGCCACCAGCAGAGATTGGGGAGGAAGTAACTACAATGAGCAGTTCTTC
CDR3 length: 15; D gene: TRBD2; J gene: TRBJ2-3; V gene: TRBV20-1; clone size: -; CDR3 protein: CSAQTSGGMTDTQYF; CDR3 DNA: TGCAGTGCTCAGACTAGCGGGGGCATGACAGATACGCAGTATTTT
CDR3 length: 13; D gene: -; J gene: TRBJ1-2; V gene: TRBV2; clone size: many; CDR3 protein: CASSEDVNYGYTF; CDR3 DNA: TGTGCCAGCAGTGAAGACGTGAACTATGGCTACACCTTC
CDR3 length: 16; D gene: TRBD2; J gene: TRBJ2-4; V gene: TRBV7-9; clone size: many; CDR3 protein: CASSSYKAGEYNIQYF; CDR3 DNA: TGTGCCAGCAGTTCTTACAAAGCGGGAGAGTATAACATTCAGTACTTC
CDR3 length: 16; D gene: TRBD2; J gene: TRBJ2-1; V gene: TRBV3-1; clone size: many; CDR3 protein: CASSQGIAGGMNEQFF; CDR3 DNA: TGTGCCAGCAGCCAAGGGATAGCGGGGGGCATGAATGAGCAGTTCTTC
CDR3 length: 15; D gene: -; J gene: TRBJ2-4; V gene: TRBV28; clone size: many; CDR3 protein: CASIPDREFKNIQYF; CDR3 DNA: TGTGCCAGCATCCCCGACCGGGAATTCAAAAACATTCAGTACTTC
CDR3 length: 15; D gene: -; J gene: TRBJ2-2; V gene: TRBV6-9; clone size: -; CDR3 protein: CASSPEGHYTGELFF; CDR3 DNA: TGTGCCAGCAGTCCGGAGGGGCATTACACCGGGGAGCTGTTTTTT
CDR3 length: 11; D gene: -; J gene: TRBJ1-1; V gene: TRBV20-1; clone size: few; CDR3 protein: CSAPSSSEAFF; CDR3 DNA: TGCAGTGCCCCCTCAAGTTCTGAAGCTTTCTTT
CDR3 length: 16; D gene: TRBD2; J gene: TRBJ2-2; V gene: TRBV29-1; clone size: -; CDR3 protein: CSVATTSGSYTGELFF; CDR3 DNA: TGCAGCGTTGCGACGACTAGCGGGTCCTACACCGGGGAGCTGTTTTTT
CDR3 length: 12; D gene: TRBD2; J gene: TRBJ2-2; V gene: TRBV3-1; clone size: -; CDR3 protein: CASSPLRGGLFF; CDR3 DNA: TGTGCCAGCAGCCCCCTACGGGGGGGACTGTTTTTT
CDR3 length: 14; D gene: -; J gene: TRBJ2-7; V gene: TRBV15; clone size: -; CDR3 protein: CATSRVAGSYEQYF; CDR3 DNA: TGTGCCACCAGCAGAGTTGCAGGGTCCTACGAGCAGTACTTC
CDR3 length: 14; D gene: -; J gene: TRBJ1-4; V gene: TRBV25-1; clone size: -; CDR3 protein: CASSDTFPGEKLFF; CDR3 DNA: TGTGCCAGCAGTGATACTTTCCCGGGGGAAAAACTGTTTTTT
CDR3 length: 17; D gene: TRBD1; J gene: TRBJ2-6; V gene: TRBV6-2/TRBV6-3; clone size: -; CDR3 protein: CASSVGTGATGANVLTF; CDR3 DNA: TGTGCCAGCAGTGTCGGGACAGGGGCAACTGGGGCCAACGTCCTGACTTTC
CDR3 length: 16; D gene: TRBD1; J gene: TRBJ2-4; V gene: TRBV7-9; clone size: few; CDR3 protein: CASSKNTMDRAHIQYF; CDR3 DNA: TGTGCCAGCAGCAAAAACACCATGGACAGGGCGCACATTCAGTACTTC
CDR3 length: 16; D gene: TRBD1; J gene: TRBJ1-1; V gene: TRBV7-9; clone size: -; CDR3 protein: CASSLLGQAMNTEAFF; CDR3 DNA: TGTGCCAGCAGCTTATTAGGACAGGCAATGAACACTGAAGCTTTCTTT
CDR3 length: 15; D gene: TRBD1; J gene: TRBJ2-3; V gene: TRBV11-2; clone size: few; CDR3 protein: CASSRQGFLTDTQYF; CDR3 DNA: TGTGCCAGCAGTCGACAGGGATTCCTTACAGATACGCAGTATTTT
CDR3 length: 15; D gene: TRBD2; J gene: TRBJ2-3; V gene: TRBV12-3/TRBV12-4; clone size: -; CDR3 protein: CASGGLAASTDTQYF; CDR3 DNA: TGTGCCAGTGGGGGACTAGCCGCTAGCACAGATACGCAGTATTTT
CDR3 length: 14; D gene: TRBD1; J gene: TRBJ1-1; V gene: TRBV5-1; clone size: many; CDR3 protein: CASTLQGVGTEAFF; CDR3 DNA: TGCGCCAGCACCCTACAGGGGGTGGGCACTGAAGCTTTCTTT
CDR3 length: 14; D gene: TRBD1; J gene: TRBJ2-3; V gene: TRBV9; clone size: -; CDR3 protein: CASSALQGIDTQYF; CDR3 DNA: TGTGCCAGCAGCGCCCTACAGGGGATAGATACGCAGTATTTT
CDR3 length: 18; D gene: TRBD2; J gene: TRBJ2-3; V gene: TRBV27; clone size: many; CDR3 protein: CASSPQGTSGGSTDTQYF; CDR3 DNA: TGTGCCAGCAGTCCTCAAGGGACTAGCGGGGGTAGCACAGATACGCAGTATTTT
CDR3 length: 14; D gene: -; J gene: TRBJ1-1; V gene: TRBV6-5; clone size: many; CDR3 protein: CASSYTLGPAEAFF; CDR3 DNA: TGTGCCAGCAGTTACACTCTCGGGCCGGCTGAAGCTTTCTTT